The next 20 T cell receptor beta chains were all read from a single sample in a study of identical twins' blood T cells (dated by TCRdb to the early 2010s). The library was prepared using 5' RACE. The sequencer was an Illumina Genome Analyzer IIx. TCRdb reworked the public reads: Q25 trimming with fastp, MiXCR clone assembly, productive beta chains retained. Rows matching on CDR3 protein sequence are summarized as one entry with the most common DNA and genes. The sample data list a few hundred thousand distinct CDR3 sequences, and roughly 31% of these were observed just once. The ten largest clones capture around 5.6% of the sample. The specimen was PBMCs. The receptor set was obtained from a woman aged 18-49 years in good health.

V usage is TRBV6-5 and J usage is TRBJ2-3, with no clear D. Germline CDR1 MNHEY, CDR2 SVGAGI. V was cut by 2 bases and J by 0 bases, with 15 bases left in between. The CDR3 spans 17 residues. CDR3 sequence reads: CASSYPKLKTSTDTQYF. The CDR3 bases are TGTGCCAGCAGTTACCCTAAACTGAAGACTAGCACAGATACGCAGTATTTT.

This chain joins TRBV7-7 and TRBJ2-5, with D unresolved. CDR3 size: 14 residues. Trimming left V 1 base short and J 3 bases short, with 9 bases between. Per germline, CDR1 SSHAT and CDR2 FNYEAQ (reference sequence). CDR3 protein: CASSLVPEEETQYF. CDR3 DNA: TGTGCCAGCAGCTTAGTCCCCGAGGAAGAGACCCAGTACTTC.

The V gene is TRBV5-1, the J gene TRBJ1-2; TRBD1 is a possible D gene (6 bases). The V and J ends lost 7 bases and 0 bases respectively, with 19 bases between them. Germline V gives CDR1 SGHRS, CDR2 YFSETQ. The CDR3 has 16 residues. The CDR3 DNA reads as TGCGCCAGCGCATGGACAAAGGACAGACCTAACTATGGCTACACCTTC. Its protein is CASAWTKDRPNYGYTF.

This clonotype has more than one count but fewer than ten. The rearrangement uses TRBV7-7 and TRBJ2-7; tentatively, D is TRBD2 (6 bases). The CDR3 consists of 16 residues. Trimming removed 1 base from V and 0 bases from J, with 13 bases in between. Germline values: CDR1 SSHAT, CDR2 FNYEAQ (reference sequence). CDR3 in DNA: TGTGCCAGCAGCTTAGTTTTAGCGGTCCTCTCCTACGAGCAGTACTTC. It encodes CASSLVLAVLSYEQYF.

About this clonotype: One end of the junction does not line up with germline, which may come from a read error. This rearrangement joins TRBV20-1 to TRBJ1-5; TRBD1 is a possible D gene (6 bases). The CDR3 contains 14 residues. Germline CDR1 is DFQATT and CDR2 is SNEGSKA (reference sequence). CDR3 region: CSAIPTGYNQLQHF. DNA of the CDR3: TGCAGTGCTATCCCGACAGGTTACAATCAGCTCCAGCATTTT.

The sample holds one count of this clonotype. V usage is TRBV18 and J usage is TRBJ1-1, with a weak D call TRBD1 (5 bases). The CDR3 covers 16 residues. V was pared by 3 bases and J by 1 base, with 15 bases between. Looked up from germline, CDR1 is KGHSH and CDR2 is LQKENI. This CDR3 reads CASSPFSAGSNTEAFF. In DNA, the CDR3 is TGTGCCAGCTCACCCTTCTCCGCAGGGTCGAACACTGAAGCTTTCTTT.

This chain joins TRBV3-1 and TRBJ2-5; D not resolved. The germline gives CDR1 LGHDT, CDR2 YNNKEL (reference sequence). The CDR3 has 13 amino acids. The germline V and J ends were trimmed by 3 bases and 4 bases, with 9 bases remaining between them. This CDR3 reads CASSHVNGETQYF. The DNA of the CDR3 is TGTGCCAGCAGCCACGTGAACGGAGAGACCCAGTACTTC.

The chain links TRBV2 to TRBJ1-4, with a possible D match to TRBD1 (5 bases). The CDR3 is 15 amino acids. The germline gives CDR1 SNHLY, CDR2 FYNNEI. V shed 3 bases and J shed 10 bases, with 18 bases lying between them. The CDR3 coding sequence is TGTGCCAGCAGTGATACGGGGGGAGGTACTGGAAAACTGTTTTTT. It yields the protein CASSDTGGGTGKLFF. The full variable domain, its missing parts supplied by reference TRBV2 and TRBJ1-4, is EPEVTQTPSHQVTQMGQEVILRCVPISNHLYFYWYRQILGQKVEFLVSFYNNEISEKSEIFDDQFSVERPDGSNFTLKIRSTKLEDSAMYFCASSDTGGGTGKLFFGSGTQLSVL.

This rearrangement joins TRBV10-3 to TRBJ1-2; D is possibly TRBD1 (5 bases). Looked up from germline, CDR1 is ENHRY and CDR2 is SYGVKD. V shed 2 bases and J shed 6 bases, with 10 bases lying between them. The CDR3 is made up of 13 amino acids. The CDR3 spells CAISETPRDGYTF. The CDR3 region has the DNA TGTGCCATCAGTGAGACTCCCAGGGATGGCTACACCTTC.

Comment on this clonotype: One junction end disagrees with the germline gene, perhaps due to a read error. This chain's CDR3 is CTSSLAESEVAFF. The CDR3 DNA reads TGTACCAGCAGTTTAGCCGAGTCAGAGGTAGCTTTCTTT. J is TRBJ1-1 and V is TRBV12-3 or TRBV12-4; the D is unclear. This CDR3 contains 13 residues.

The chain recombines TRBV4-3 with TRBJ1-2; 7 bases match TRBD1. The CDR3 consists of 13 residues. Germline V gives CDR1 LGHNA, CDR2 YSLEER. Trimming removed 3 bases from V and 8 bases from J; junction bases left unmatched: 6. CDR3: CASSQQTGQGYTF. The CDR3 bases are TGCGCCAGCAGCCAGCAGACAGGGCAAGGCTACACCTTC.

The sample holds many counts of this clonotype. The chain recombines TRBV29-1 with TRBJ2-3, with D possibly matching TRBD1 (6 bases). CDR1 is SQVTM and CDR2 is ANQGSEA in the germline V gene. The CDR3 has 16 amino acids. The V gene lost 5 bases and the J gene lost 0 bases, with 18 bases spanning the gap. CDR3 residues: CSVSDPGHTSTDTQYF. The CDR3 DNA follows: TGCAGCGTTTCCGATCCGGGACACACTAGCACAGATACGCAGTATTTT.

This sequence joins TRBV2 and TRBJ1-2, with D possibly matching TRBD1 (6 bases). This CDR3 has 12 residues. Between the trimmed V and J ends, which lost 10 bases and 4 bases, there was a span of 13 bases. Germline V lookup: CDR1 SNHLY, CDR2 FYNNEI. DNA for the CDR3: TGTGCCAAAGGTGGGGGCGTCTATGGCTACACCTTC. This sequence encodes CAKGGGVYGYTF.

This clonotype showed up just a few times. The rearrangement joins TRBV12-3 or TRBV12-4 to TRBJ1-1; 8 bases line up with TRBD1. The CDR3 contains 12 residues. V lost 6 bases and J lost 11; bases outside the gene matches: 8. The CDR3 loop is CASSLQGAQAFF. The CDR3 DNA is TGTGCCAGCAGCTTGCAGGGGGCGCAGGCTTTCTTT.

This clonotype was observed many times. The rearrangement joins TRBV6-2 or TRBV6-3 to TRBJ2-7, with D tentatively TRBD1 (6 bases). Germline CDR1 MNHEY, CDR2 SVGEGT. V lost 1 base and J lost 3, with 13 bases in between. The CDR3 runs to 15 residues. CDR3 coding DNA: TGTGCCAGCAGTTACTATAGACAGGTAAACTACGAGCAGTACTTC. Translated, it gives CASSYYRQVNYEQYF.

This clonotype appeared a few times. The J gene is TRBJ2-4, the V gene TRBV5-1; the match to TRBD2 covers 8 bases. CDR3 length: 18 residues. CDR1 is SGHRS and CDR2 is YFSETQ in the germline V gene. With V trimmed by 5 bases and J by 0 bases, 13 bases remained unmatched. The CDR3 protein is CASRSGSGVLLAKNIQYF. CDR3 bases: TGCGCCAGCAGGTCGGGTAGCGGGGTGCTCTTAGCCAAAAACATTCAGTACTTC.

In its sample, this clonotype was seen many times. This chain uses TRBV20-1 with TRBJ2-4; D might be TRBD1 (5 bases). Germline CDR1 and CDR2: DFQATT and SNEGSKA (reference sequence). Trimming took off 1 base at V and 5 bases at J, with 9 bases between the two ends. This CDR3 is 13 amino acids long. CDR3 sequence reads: CSARVMTENIQYF. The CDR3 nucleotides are TGCAGTGCTAGAGTAATGACAGAAAACATTCAGTACTTC.

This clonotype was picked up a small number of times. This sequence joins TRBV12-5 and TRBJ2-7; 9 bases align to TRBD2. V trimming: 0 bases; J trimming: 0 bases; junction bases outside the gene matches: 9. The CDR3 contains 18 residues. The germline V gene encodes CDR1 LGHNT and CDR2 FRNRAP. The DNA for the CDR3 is TGTGCTAGTGGTTTGGTATTGACTAGCGGACAATTCTCCTACGAGCAGTACTTC. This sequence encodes CASGLVLTSGQFSYEQYF.

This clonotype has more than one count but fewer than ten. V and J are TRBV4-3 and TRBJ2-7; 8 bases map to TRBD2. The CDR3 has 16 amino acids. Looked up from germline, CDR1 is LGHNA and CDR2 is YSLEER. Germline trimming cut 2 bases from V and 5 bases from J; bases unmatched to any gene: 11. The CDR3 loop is CASSQLAGAAGDEQYF. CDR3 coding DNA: TGCGCCAGCAGCCAACTAGCGGGCGCTGCCGGGGACGAGCAGTACTTC.

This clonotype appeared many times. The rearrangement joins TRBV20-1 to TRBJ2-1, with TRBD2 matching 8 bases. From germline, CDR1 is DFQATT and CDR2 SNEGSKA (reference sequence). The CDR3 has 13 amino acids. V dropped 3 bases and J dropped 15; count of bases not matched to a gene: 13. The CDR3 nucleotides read TGCAGTGCTAGTGATGACGGGAGGGCCTTGAGGTTCTTC. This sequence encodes CSASDDGRALRFF.